This TCR beta chain appears in the sequencing data of a study of radiotherapy plus CTLA-4 blockade in lung cancer. Generated by immunoSEQ multiplex PCR, the TCRdb table keeps only in-frame clones and is missing some. The repertoire holds fewer than 100,000 clones, with roughly four fifths as singletons. Germline V gives CDR1 SGHAT, CDR2 FQDESV (reference sequence). The V gene lost 6 bases and the J gene lost 2 bases, with 17 bases spanning the gap. The CDR3 totals 15 residues. This chain joins TRBV11-1 and TRBJ2-7; D tentatively fits TRBD1 or TRBD2 (5 bases each). The sequence was collected from a human donor with non-small cell lung cancer who had stable disease on radiotherapy plus ipilimumab. The sample here was peripheral blood, taken from a patient treated with radiotherapy plus ipilimumab. For the CDR3, the DNA is TGTGCCAGCAGACGTAGTTGGGACGGACCCTACGAGCAGTACTTC. It specifies CASRRSWDGPYEQYF.